These T cell receptor beta chains were read from a single sample in a study of cytomegalovirus exposure and HLA in healthy donors. The data were produced by immunoSEQ multiplex PCR, yet TCRdb's version contains in-frame clones alone and is incomplete. This table holds about 160,000 clones, about 86% found once. Source material: PBMCs. The receptors were gathered from a woman under 30 in good health and CMV-seronegative. CDR3s include the opening cysteine and the closing phenylalanine or tryptophan. The order of the fields is V gene, J gene, D gene, clone size, CDR3 protein, CDR3 DNA. The D gene is left open where the match is weak. Rows may omit the clone size; those that give it use once, few, many or a size class.

V: TRBV10-3; J: TRBJ1-1; D: NA; size: NA; CDR3: CAIRAQGNTEAFF; DNA: TGTGCCATCAGGGCCCAGGGGAACACTGAAGCTTTCTTT
V: TRBV18; J: TRBJ2-2; D: TRBD1; size: few; CDR3: CASSLGQGATGELFF; DNA: TGTGCCAGCTCTCTCGGACAGGGGGCGACCGGGGAGCTGTTTTTT
V: TRBV7-6; J: TRBJ2-7; D: NA; size: NA; CDR3: CASSARQYSYEQYF; DNA: TGTGCCAGCAGCGCCCGACAATACTCCTACGAGCAGTACTTC
V: TRBV28; J: TRBJ1-2; D: NA; size: NA; CDR3: CASMTSGYGYTF; DNA: TGTGCCAGCATGACATCGGGGTATGGCTACACCTTC
V: TRBV13; J: TRBJ2-7; D: TRBD1; size: NA; CDR3: CASSDSGTGVEQYF; DNA: TGTGCCAGCAGCGATTCCGGGACAGGGGTCGAGCAGTACTTC
V: TRBV6-5; J: TRBJ1-2; D: TRBD1; size: NA; CDR3: CASNPDRGHGYTF; DNA: TGTGCCAGCAATCCCGACAGGGGCCATGGCTACACCTTC
V: TRBV5-6; J: TRBJ2-1; D: NA; size: NA; CDR3: CASSLDATYNEQFF; DNA: TGTGCCAGCAGCTTGGATGCTACTTACAATGAGCAGTTCTTC
V: TRBV4-1; J: TRBJ2-2; D: TRBD1; size: few; CDR3: CASSQGNRGDTGELFF; DNA: TGCGCCAGCAGCCAAGGGAACAGGGGAGACACCGGGGAGCTGTTTTTT
V: TRBV19; J: TRBJ2-1; D: TRBD2; size: NA; CDR3: CASSIGTSVNEQFF; DNA: TGTGCCAGTAGTATAGGGACTAGCGTCAATGAGCAGTTCTTC
V: TRBV27; J: TRBJ1-1; D: NA; size: NA; CDR3: CASSLSSRNTEAFF; DNA: TGTGCCAGCAGTTTATCGTCCCGGAACACTGAAGCTTTCTTT
V: TRBV5-1; J: TRBJ2-7; D: TRBD1; size: NA; CDR3: CASSSGQGLGYEQYF; DNA: TGCGCCAGCAGCTCTGGACAGGGGCTGGGCTACGAGCAGTACTTC
V: TRBV27; J: TRBJ1-2; D: NA; size: NA; CDR3: CASSFGRDLGYTF; DNA: TGTGCCAGCAGTTTTGGCAGGGATCTTGGCTACACCTTC
V: TRBV19; J: TRBJ1-2; D: TRBD1; size: NA; CDR3: CASSPTGEGYGYTF; DNA: TGTGCCAGTAGCCCGACAGGGGAGGGGTATGGCTACACCTTC
V: TRBV25-1; J: TRBJ2-5; D: TRBD2; size: NA; CDR3: CASSVGRAAIQETQYF; DNA: TGTGCCAGCAGTGTCGGGAGGGCCGCGATCCAAGAGACCCAGTACTTC
V: TRBV18; J: TRBJ2-7; D: TRBD1; size: NA; CDR3: CASSPGQGSYEQYF; DNA: TGTGCCAGCTCACCAGGACAGGGGTCCTACGAGCAGTACTTC
V: TRBV9; J: TRBJ2-7; D: TRBD1; size: NA; CDR3: CASSVTGGESYEQYF; DNA: TGTGCCAGCAGCGTGACAGGGGGTGAGTCCTACGAGCAGTACTTC
V: TRBV27; J: TRBJ2-1; D: TRBD2; size: NA; CDR3: CASSLSAMREGRNEQFF; DNA: TGTGCCAGCAGTTTATCGGCAATGCGGGAGGGCCGGAATGAGCAGTTCTTC
V: TRBV2; J: TRBJ2-1; D: NA; size: once; CDR3: CASKTSSYNEQFF; DNA: TGTGCCAGCAAAACGAGCTCCTACAATGAGCAGTTCTTC
V: TRBV27; J: TRBJ2-7; D: TRBD1; size: NA; CDR3: CASRMNRGTAENPSYEQYF; DNA: TGTGCCAGCAGAATGAATCGAGGGACAGCCGAAAACCCCTCCTACGAGCAGTACTTC
V: TRBV28; J: TRBJ1-5; D: TRBD1; size: NA; CDR3: CASSRWGGQGGLRQPQHF; DNA: TGTGCCAGCAGCCGTTGGGGAGGACAGGGGGGGCTTCGTCAGCCCCAGCATTTT
V: TRBV29-1; J: TRBJ1-1; D: NA; size: NA; CDR3: CSVEWVGGTEAFF; DNA: TGCAGCGTTGAATGGGTAGGGGGCACTGAAGCTTTCTTT
V: TRBV29-1; J: TRBJ2-1; D: TRBD2; size: NA; CDR3: CSVAGGKHNEQFF; DNA: TGCAGCGTTGCGGGGGGGAAACACAATGAGCAGTTCTTC
V: TRBV28; J: TRBJ2-7; D: NA; size: NA; CDR3: CASSTLSYEQYF; DNA: TGTGCCAGCAGTACTTTATCCTACGAGCAGTACTTC
V: TRBV7-2; J: TRBJ2-1; D: NA; size: NA; CDR3: CASSPSVSRSYNEQFF; DNA: TGTGCCAGCAGCCCCTCGGTTAGCCGGTCCTACAATGAGCAGTTCTTC
V: TRBV28; J: TRBJ2-1; D: TRBD2; size: NA; CDR3: CASSLGGRAHNEQFF; DNA: TGTGCCAGCAGTTTAGGTGGGAGGGCCCACAATGAGCAGTTCTTC
V: TRBV21-1; J: TRBJ1-1; D: NA; size: NA; CDR3: CASSKVGDGEAFF; DNA: TGTGCCAGCAGCAAAGTCGGGGATGGTGAAGCTTTCTTT
V: TRBV7-3; J: TRBJ1-1; D: NA; size: NA; CDR3: CASSLLAGGTEAFF; DNA: TGTGCCAGCAGCTTACTTGCGGGGGGCACTGAAGCTTTCTTT
V: TRBV6-1; J: TRBJ2-3; D: NA; size: NA; CDR3: CASSKKTDATDTQYF; DNA: TGTGCCAGCAGTAAAAAGACAGACGCCACAGATACGCAGTATTTT
V: TRBV27; J: TRBJ1-2; D: TRBD1; size: NA; CDR3: CASSPRTGIVNYGYTF; DNA: TGTGCCAGCAGTCCTCGGACAGGCATAGTTAACTATGGCTACACCTTC
V: TRBV20-1; J: TRBJ2-2; D: NA; size: NA; CDR3: CSARVNGELFF; DNA: TGCAGTGCTAGAGTTAACGGGGAGCTGTTTTTT
V: TRBV6-5; J: TRBJ1-2; D: TRBD1; size: NA; CDR3: CASRQGAPGYGYTF; DNA: TGTGCCAGCAGGCAGGGGGCGCCTGGGTATGGCTACACCTTC
V: TRBV5-4; J: TRBJ2-7; D: TRBD1; size: few; CDR3: CASSDGTGTHYEQYF; DNA: TGTGCCAGCAGCGACGGGACAGGGACCCACTACGAGCAGTACTTC
V: TRBV28; J: TRBJ1-2; D: NA; size: NA; CDR3: CASSFGGELGGYTF; DNA: TGTGCCAGCAGTTTTGGAGGGGAGCTCGGGGGCTACACCTTC
V: TRBV7-9; J: TRBJ1-2; D: NA; size: NA; CDR3: CASSPRGTGSTDYGYTF; DNA: TGTGCCAGCAGCCCCCGAGGAACTGGATCGACGGACTATGGCTACACCTTC
V: TRBV27; J: TRBJ1-2; D: NA; size: once; CDR3: CASSFQVGVGYGYTF; DNA: TGTGCCAGCAGTTTCCAGGTGGGAGTCGGCTATGGCTACACCTTC
V: TRBV9; J: TRBJ1-1; D: NA; size: once; CDR3: CASSVGPGNTEAFF; DNA: TGTGCCAGCAGCGTAGGTCCGGGGAACACTGAAGCTTTCTTT
V: TRBV6-5; J: TRBJ1-1; D: NA; size: NA; CDR3: CASSPSIEEAFF; DNA: TGTGCCAGCAGCCCGTCGATCGAGGAAGCTTTCTTT
V: TRBV9; J: TRBJ2-1; D: TRBD2; size: NA; CDR3: CASSAKSGLAGVGYNEQFF; DNA: TGTGCCAGCAGCGCGAAGTCCGGACTAGCGGGAGTGGGATACAATGAGCAGTTCTTC
V: TRBV6-1; J: TRBJ2-5; D: TRBD2; size: NA; CDR3: CASSGAGGGETQYF; DNA: TGTGCCAGCAGTGGGGCGGGAGGGGGGGAGACCCAGTACTTC
V: TRBV28; J: TRBJ1-5; D: NA; size: NA; CDR3: CASSLDRQEQPQHF; DNA: TGTGCCAGCAGCCTAGACAGACAGGAACAGCCCCAGCATTTT
V: TRBV4-1; J: TRBJ1-2; D: NA; size: NA; CDR3: CASSPSGSGREYGYTF; DNA: TGCGCCAGCAGCCCCAGTGGGAGTGGGAGGGAGTATGGCTACACCTTC